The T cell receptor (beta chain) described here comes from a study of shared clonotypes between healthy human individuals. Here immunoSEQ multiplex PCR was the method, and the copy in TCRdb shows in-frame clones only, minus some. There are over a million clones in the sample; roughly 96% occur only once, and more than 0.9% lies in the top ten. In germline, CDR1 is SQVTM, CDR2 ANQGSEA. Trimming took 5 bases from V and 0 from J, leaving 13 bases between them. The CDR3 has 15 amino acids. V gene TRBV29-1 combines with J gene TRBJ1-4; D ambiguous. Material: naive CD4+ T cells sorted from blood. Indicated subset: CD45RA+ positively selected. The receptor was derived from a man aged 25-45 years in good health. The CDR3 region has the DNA TGCAGCGTTAGTCCCGGGCCAACAACTAATGAAAAACTGTTTTTT. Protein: CSVSPGPTTNEKLFF.